This T cell receptor (beta chain) derives from a study of cytomegalovirus exposure and HLA in healthy donors. Findings of the study overall: The likely origin of a cluster of highly shared sequence variants was a sequencing artifact.

Both 60 Vbeta primers and 13 Jbeta primers went into the PCR. Sequenced by immunoSEQ multiplex PCR; TCRdb stores in-frame clones only, minus some. The sample holds about 140,000 clones, 70% to 85% seen once. CDR1 is LGHNT, CDR2 FRNRAP, per germline. V lost 1 base to trimming and J lost 2 bases; unmatched junction nucleotides: 1. This CDR3 comprises 16 residues. About this clone: Its antigen is not known.

This chain links TRBV12-5 with TRBJ2-3; 12 nucleotides match TRBD2. This receptor was taken from a man younger than 45 in good health and CMV-seropositive. The sample consisted of PBMCs. The CDR3 sequence: CASGLASGGATDTQYF. CDR3 nucleotides: TGTGCTAGTGGTTTGGCTAGCGGGGGGGCCACAGATACGCAGTATTTT.